This TCR beta chain is from a study of blood T cell repertoires in COVID-19. At the level of the study: Samples representing acute and convalescent COVID-19 were sourced from the United States, Italy and Spain. PBMCs, B-cell-depleted T cells, or T cells were the source of the cDNA or gDNA that made up the material.

V lost 3 bases to trimming and J lost 5 bases, with 7 bases between them. CDR1 and CDR2 (germline): SGHVS, FQNEAQ. The CDR3 contains 12 residues. In the authors' workflow: Nucleated cell number was recorded as an estimate derived from reference gene primer amplification. Sequencing used immunoSEQ multiplex PCR; TCRdb keeps in-frame clones, though not all of them. The V and J calls and the clone size are those of that table, but D and trimming were determined from the DNA. The table lists 250,000 to 350,000 clones, approximately 90% of them singletons. Sequencing was carried out using peripheral blood. The chain carries TRBV7-8 and TRBJ1-1; no definite D call. The sequence came from a woman aged 50 to 60 with active or convalescent COVID-19. CDR3 sequence reads: CASSFSMTEAFF. As DNA, the CDR3 is TGTGCCAGCAGCTTTAGTATGACTGAAGCTTTCTTT.